A single sample is the source of the 30 T cell receptor beta chains below, sequenced in a study of PD-1 blockade in mismatch repair-deficient tumors (dated by TCRdb to about 2017). Library prep was done by the immunoSEQ multiplex PCR assay. The source is immuneACCESS, and TCRdb retained only in-frame sequences with V and J called. Part of the clones is not carried over; for the studies checked, unresolved V genes explain less than half of this, and the remainder is unexplained. A total of more than 90,000 clones appear in this sample, 60% to 85% of them only once. The ten top clones hold 4% to 5% of the sample. Material: peripheral blood, obtained around 60 weeks after starting pembrolizumab. These receptor sequences come from an adult with mismatch repair-deficient cancer.

This chain connects TRBV6-1 to TRBJ2-1; D is undetermined. The CDR3 consists of 13 residues. CDR1 and CDR2 from the germline V gene are MNHNS and SASEGT. V gave up 6 bases and J gave up 10 bases, with 16 bases separating them. CDR3 DNA: TGTGCCAGCAGCTCCCGACCTCCTCAAGAGCAGTTCTTC. Its protein product is CASSSRPPQEQFF.

J is TRBJ2-7 and V is TRBV29-1, with TRBD2 identical over 9 bases. The CDR3 has 13 residues. Germline CDR1 and CDR2: SQVTM and ANQGSEA. The ends lost 4 bases at V and 3 bases at J; junction bases unmatched: 4. CDR3 loop: CSVVETSGYEQYF. In nucleotides, the CDR3 is TGCAGCGTTGTCGAGACTAGCGGCTACGAGCAGTACTTC.

The chain is built from TRBV4-1 and TRBJ2-7; a weak D match, TRBD1 (6 bases). The length of the CDR3 is 14 residues. Trimming shortened V by 2 bases and J by 5 bases, and 13 bases separated the two germline ends. Germline CDR1 is MGHRA and CDR2 is YSYEKL. The CDR3 sequence is CASSQPGQIHEQYF. CDR3 DNA: TGCGCCAGCAGCCAACCCGGACAGATCCACGAGCAGTACTTC.

V and J are TRBV5-4 and TRBJ1-2; D gene ambiguous. This CDR3 has 16 amino acids. CDR1 is SGHNT and CDR2 is YYREEE in the germline V gene (reference sequence). Between the trimmed V and J ends, which lost 4 bases and 0 bases, there was a span of 16 bases. The CDR3 sequence: CASSPDTTRANYGYTF. In DNA, the CDR3 is TGTGCCAGCAGCCCAGACACTACGAGAGCTAACTATGGCTACACCTTC.

The chain couples TRBV6-6 to TRBJ2-4; 7 bases are a match to TRBD1. CDR3 length: 14 residues. Trimming cost V 2 bases and J 6 bases; bases outside gene matches: 4. Germline CDR1 reads MNHNY; CDR2 reads SVGAGI (reference sequence). The CDR3 nucleotides read TGTGCCAGCAGTTACGGAGACAGGGTAAACATTCAGTACTTC. This codes for CASSYGDRVNIQYF.

The chain combines TRBV6-6 with TRBJ2-5, with 7 bases matching TRBD2. This CDR3 has 14 amino acids. The V gene's germline CDR1 is MNHNY and CDR2 SVGAGI (reference sequence). V shed 6 bases, J shed 4 bases, and the junction held 8 bases outside the gene matches. The CDR3 coding sequence is TGTGCCAGCAGAGGGAGGGCCCCGGGAGAGACCCAGTACTTC. It yields the protein CASRGRAPGETQYF.

The gene calls are TRBV7-6 and TRBJ1-2; the D is unclear. V lost 4 bases and J 1 base, leaving 7 bases between the germline ends. The CDR3 is 13 amino acids. The germline V gene has CDR1 SGHVS and CDR2 FNYEAQ. The CDR3 sequence: CASSSDFNYGYTF. CDR3 sequence (DNA): TGTGCCAGCAGCTCCGACTTTAACTATGGCTACACCTTC.

In its sample, this clone was seen a few times. The chain uses TRBV14 and TRBJ1-2, with D possibly TRBD1 on 6 matching bases. The germline V gene encodes CDR1 SGHDN and CDR2 FVKESK. The ends were cut back, 0 bases at V and 4 bases at J, with 12 bases in the middle. The CDR3 spans 15 residues. The CDR3 here is CASSQEIGTFYGYTF. In DNA, the CDR3 is TGTGCCAGCAGCCAAGAAATAGGGACATTCTATGGCTACACCTTC.

A few counts support this clone. J is TRBJ1-5 and V is TRBV28; no clear D gene. Trimming shortened V by 7 bases and J by 1 base, and 5 bases separated the two germline ends. Germline CDR1 and CDR2: MDHEN and SYDVKM. The length of the CDR3 is 12 residues. CDR3 sequence reads: CASIGSNQPQHF. The CDR3 DNA reads as TGTGCCAGCATCGGGAGCAATCAGCCCCAGCATTTT.

The chain links TRBV27 to TRBJ1-2; D remains ambiguous. The CDR3 is 15 amino acids. Germline CDR1 and CDR2: MNHEY and SMNVEV (reference sequence). V was shortened by 2 bases and J by 4 bases, with 14 bases between the two germline ends. This CDR3 is CASSLGPKPSYGYTF. As DNA, the CDR3 is TGTGCCAGCAGTTTAGGCCCGAAACCCTCCTATGGCTACACCTTC.

The chain's CDR3 is CASSEIGQSGETQYF. CDR3 nucleotide sequence: TGTGCCAGCAGCGAAATCGGACAGAGTGGTGAGACCCAGTACTTC. The J gene is TRBJ2-5, the V gene TRBV6-5; D perhaps matches TRBD1 (6 bases). Germline lookup yields CDR1 MNHEY and CDR2 SVGAGI. The germline V and J ends were trimmed by 6 bases and 5 bases, with 19 bases remaining between them. CDR3 length equals 15 residues.

The chain has TRBV19 and TRBJ2-7, with 11 nucleotides matching TRBD2. The CDR3 has 14 residues. V shed 1 base, J shed 6 bases, and the junction held 2 bases outside the gene matches. The germline V gene encodes CDR1 LNHDA and CDR2 SQIVND (reference sequence). The CDR3 is CASSIVLAGGEQYF. DNA for the CDR3: TGTGCCAGTAGTATAGTCCTAGCGGGAGGCGAGCAGTACTTC.

This clone has only a few counts. This chain connects TRBV19 to TRBJ1-5; D not resolved. This CDR3 has 12 residues. The V gene's germline CDR1 is LNHDA and CDR2 SQIVND (reference sequence). V lost 5 bases and J 5 bases, leaving 7 bases between the germline ends. This chain's CDR3 is CASSYRDQPQHF. In nucleotides, the CDR3 is TGTGCCAGTAGTTATCGGGATCAGCCCCAGCATTTT.

The chain recombines TRBV10-3 with TRBJ1-3; 9 positions match TRBD1. The CDR3 is made up of 14 amino acids. V lost 6 bases and J lost 3; bases outside the gene matches: 3. Germline CDR1 is ENHRY and CDR2 is SYGVKD. This chain's CDR3 is CAISWDRVGNTIYF. CDR3 in DNA: TGTGCCATCAGCTGGGACAGGGTTGGAAACACCATATATTTT.

This clone was seen more than once but under ten times. This chain connects TRBV5-1 to TRBJ2-7; D perhaps matches TRBD2 (6 bases). CDR1 is SGHRS and CDR2 is YFSETQ in the germline V gene. V was cut by 0 bases and J by 0 bases, with 16 bases left in between. The CDR3 covers 17 residues. The CDR3, as DNA: TGCGCCAGCAGCTTGGAGCTTCTAGCGACTAGCTCCTACGAGCAGTACTTC. It codes for CASSLELLATSSYEQYF.

The V gene is TRBV9, the J gene TRBJ2-1; no definite D call. Germline values: CDR1 SGDLS, CDR2 YYNGEE. V gave up 3 bases and J gave up 8 bases, with 9 bases separating them. This CDR3 comprises 12 residues. The CDR3 DNA is TGTGCCAGCAGCGCCATAGACGATGAGCAGTTCTTC. It is translated as CASSAIDDEQFF.

This chain joins TRBV19 and TRBJ1-4; possibly TRBD1 for D (5 bases). Trimming took 6 bases from V and 5 from J, leaving 13 bases between them. The CDR3 sequence is 14 residues long. The germline gives CDR1 LNHDA, CDR2 SQIVND (reference sequence). Here the CDR3 reads CASSLRGQNEKLFF. The DNA for the CDR3 is TGTGCCAGTAGCCTTAGGGGCCAGAATGAAAAACTGTTTTTT.

V usage is TRBV5-1 and J usage is TRBJ2-3; no reliable D call. The germline gives CDR1 SGHRS, CDR2 YFSETQ. The germline V and J ends were trimmed by 0 bases and 3 bases, with 11 bases remaining between them. The CDR3 spans 15 residues. The CDR3 sequence is CASSLEGRPTDTQYF. CDR3 in DNA: TGCGCCAGCAGCTTGGAAGGACGACCGACAGATACGCAGTATTTT. Looking up the rest from reference TRBV5-1 and TRBJ2-3 gives the full variable domain: KAGVTQTPRYLIKTRGQQVTLSCSPISGHRSVSWYQQTPGQGLQFLFEYFSETQRNKGNFPGRFSGRQFSNSRSEMNVSTLELGDSALYLCASSLEGRPTDTQYFGPGTRLTVL.

The gene calls are TRBV5-1 and TRBJ1-3, with D perhaps TRBD1 (6 bases). V was pared by 5 bases and J by 2 bases, with 17 bases between. This CDR3 region has 16 residues. In germline, CDR1 is SGHRS, CDR2 YFSETQ. The CDR3 DNA is TGCGCCAGCAGTTTCGTTCAGGGGCTCCCTGGAAACACCATATATTTT. It specifies CASSFVQGLPGNTIYF.

V usage is TRBV25-1 and J usage is TRBJ2-1; 7 bases map to TRBD1. The V and J ends lost 0 bases and 5 bases, in that order; junction bases with no gene match: 10. The V gene's germline CDR1 is MGHDK and CDR2 SYGVNS. The CDR3 is 17 residues long. The CDR3, as DNA: TGTGCCAGCAGTGAATATTTGAGACAGGGCAACAACAATGAGCAGTTCTTC. This translates into CASSEYLRQGNNNEQFF. Looking up the rest from reference TRBV25-1 and TRBJ2-1 gives the full variable domain: EADIYQTPRYLVIGTGKKITLECSQTMGHDKMYWYQQDPGMELHLIHYSYGVNSTEKGDLSSESTVSRIRTEHFPLTLESARPSHTSQYLCASSEYLRQGNNNEQFFGPGTRLTVL.

The V and J genes are TRBV7-8 and TRBJ2-7; 9 bases match TRBD1. The CDR3 loop spans 15 amino acids. Trimming took 1 base from V and 3 from J; bases not matched to a gene: 4. Germline V gene sequence: CDR1 SGHVS, CDR2 FQNEAQ. CDR3 loop: CASSLVRDRDYEQYF. CDR3 DNA sequence: TGTGCCAGCAGCTTAGTCCGGGACAGGGACTACGAGCAGTACTTC.

As concerns this clone: Mismatch with germline at one junction end may stem from a read error. V is TRBV12-5 and J is TRBJ1-2, with D possibly TRBD1 on 5 matching bases. The CDR3 totals 10 residues. Per germline, CDR1 LGHNT and CDR2 FRNRAP. In DNA, the CDR3 is TGTGCTAGTGGGGGGACCGCTCTGTCCTTC. Encoded protein: CASGGTALSF.

In its sample, this clone was seen once. The chain employs TRBV7-8 and TRBJ2-3, with 11 bases lining up with TRBD2. CDR1 is SGHVS, CDR2 FQNEAQ, per germline. The CDR3 loop spans 16 amino acids. The V segment lost 3 bases and the J segment 5 bases; nucleotides outside the gene matches: 7. CDR3 nucleotides: TGTGCCAGCAGCTTTGGTAGCGGGAGGGCCAAAGATACGCAGTATTTT. Its protein is CASSFGSGRAKDTQYF.

The chain is built from TRBV4-3 and TRBJ2-2; D call uncertain. V lost 0 bases and J 7 bases, leaving 3 bases between the germline ends. The CDR3 extends over 12 amino acids. CDR1 LGHNA and CDR2 YSLEER come from the germline V gene. This CDR3 is CASSQEYGELFF. The DNA for the CDR3 is TGCGCCAGCAGCCAAGAATACGGGGAGCTGTTTTTT.

The chain joins TRBV10-3 to TRBJ1-5, with 7 bases identical to TRBD1. With 10 bases clipped from V and 5 bases from J, the junction kept 14 bases outside the gene matches. Germline values: CDR1 ENHRY, CDR2 SYGVKD. This CDR3 comprises 15 residues. CDR3 sequence (DNA): TGTGCCACCAGCGGTAAAGGGGGCTCTGATCAGCCCCAGCATTTT. The encoded protein is CATSGKGGSDQPQHF.

This clone is a singleton in its sample. V gene TRBV5-4 combines with J gene TRBJ1-3, with 7 nucleotides matching TRBD1. Germline assignment: CDR1 SGHNT and CDR2 YYREEE (reference sequence). The CDR3 contains 15 residues. V dropped 2 bases and J dropped 1; count of bases not matched to a gene: 3. CDR3 amino acids: CASSFTGVSGNTIYF. DNA of the CDR3: TGTGCCAGCAGCTTTACAGGGGTGTCTGGAAACACCATATATTTT.

V usage is TRBV4-1 and J usage is TRBJ2-1; possible D gene TRBD2, 5 bases. CDR3 length equals 15 residues. With 0 bases removed from V and 8 bases from J, the gap between germline ends came to 14 bases. Looked up from germline, CDR1 is MGHRA and CDR2 is YSYEKL. The CDR3 DNA reads TGCGCCAGCAGCCAAGAATCCGAAGCTAGCTATGAGCAGTTCTTC. As protein: CASSQESEASYEQFF.

The CDR3 loop reads CASSKSAGLNTGELFF. The DNA for the CDR3 is TGTGCCAGCAGCAAATCGGCGGGGCTAAACACCGGGGAGCTGTTTTTT. The V and J genes are TRBV27 and TRBJ2-2, with D possibly TRBD2 on 6 matching bases. Germline assignment: CDR1 MNHEY and CDR2 SMNVEV (reference sequence). The CDR3 is made up of 16 amino acids. V dropped 6 bases and J dropped 2 bases, with 16 bases sitting between them.

V usage is TRBV7-3 and J usage is TRBJ1-1; 8 bases fit TRBD1. V trimming: 5 bases; J trimming: 5 bases; junction bases outside the gene matches: 4. The germline CDR1 and CDR2 sequences are SGHTA and FQGTGA. The CDR3 sequence is 13 residues long. CDR3 nucleotide sequence: TGTGCCAGCAGCGGGACAGGTCGAACTGAAGCTTTCTTT. Residues: CASSGTGRTEAFF.

This chain joins TRBV5-6 and TRBJ1-1; D gene unclear. The CDR3 extends over 18 amino acids. The V end was cut by 0 bases, the J end by 0 bases, with 18 bases between. Germline loops: CDR1 SGHDT, CDR2 YYEEEE. In nucleotides, the CDR3 is TGTGCCAGCAGCTTGGGGGCCAGGCGAATTTTCATGAACACTGAAGCTTTCTTT. This codes for CASSLGARRIFMNTEAFF.